The 18 T cell receptor beta chains listed next were all sequenced from one sample in a study of blood T cell repertoires in COVID-19. Libraries were prepared by immunoSEQ multiplex PCR; TCRdb keeps only in-frame clonotypes and omits some of them. This table has under 500,000 clones, nearly 90% appearing once. Sequencing was performed on PBMCs or T cells enriched from blood (not recorded which). Receptor source: a woman aged 18-35 years with acute COVID-19.

The gene calls are TRBV10-3 and TRBJ2-3; D not certain. V shed 5 bases and J shed 2 bases, with 11 bases lying between them. The CDR3 runs to 14 residues. Germline V gene data show CDR1 as ENHRY and CDR2 as SYGVKD. For the CDR3, the DNA is TGTGCCATCAGTCGGCAGCTAGACACAGATACGCAGTATTTT. This translates into CAISRQLDTDTQYF.

As DNA, the CDR3 is TGTGCCAGCAGCCCCGGGTCGCGGGGGCACACTGAAGCTTTCTTT. This translates into CASSPGSRGHTEAFF. The chain recombines TRBV11-2 with TRBJ1-1; tentatively, D is TRBD1 (6 bases). Trimming cost V 5 bases and J 3 bases, with 16 bases left between them. The length of the CDR3 is 15 residues. Germline CDR1 and CDR2: SGHAT and FQNNGV. The variable domain in full, with the rest retrieved from reference TRBV11-2 and TRBJ1-1, is EAGVAQSPRYKIIEKRQSVAFWCNPISGHATLYWYQQILGQGPKLLIQFQNNGVVDDSQLPKDRFSAERLKGVDSTLKIQPAKLEDSAVYLCASSPGSRGHTEAFFGQGTRLTVV.

V is TRBV6-1 and J is TRBJ1-1, with D uncertain. This CDR3 contains 12 residues. Germline V gene sequence: CDR1 MNHNS, CDR2 SASEGT. Trimming removed 1 base from V and 9 bases from J, with 9 bases in between. CDR3 sequence (DNA): TGTGCCAGCAGTGAAGAACGGAGCCAAGCTTTCTTT. Its protein is CASSEERSQAFF.

The rearrangement links TRBV29-1 to TRBJ1-2; the D gene is possibly TRBD1 (6 bases). The germline gives CDR1 SQVTM, CDR2 ANQGSEA. This CDR3 comprises 12 residues. Trimming cost V 7 bases and J 2 bases, with 11 bases left between them. The CDR3 DNA reads TGCAGCGGGGGTGGACAGAACTATGGCTACACCTTC. As protein: CSGGGQNYGYTF.

The chain couples TRBV25-1 to TRBJ2-2; 10 positions agree with TRBD2. Germline lookup yields CDR1 MGHDK and CDR2 SYGVNS. The CDR3 contains 17 residues. Germline trimming cut 5 bases from V and 5 bases from J; bases unmatched to any gene: 11. The CDR3 DNA reads as TGTGCCAGCAGTCCGGTTCTAGCGGGAGTTTTAACCGGGGAGCTGTTTTTT. Translated, it gives CASSPVLAGVLTGELFF. Looking up the rest from reference TRBV25-1 and TRBJ2-2 gives the full variable domain: EADIYQTPRYLVIGTGKKITLECSQTMGHDKMYWYQQDPGMELHLIHYSYGVNSTEKGDLSSESTVSRIRTEHFPLTLESARPSHTSQYLCASSPVLAGVLTGELFFGEGSRLTVL.

This clone has only a few counts. The chain combines TRBV19 with TRBJ2-7, with a weak D call TRBD1 (5 bases). The CDR3 is 16 amino acids. CDR1 is LNHDA, CDR2 SQIVND, per germline (reference sequence). V was clipped by 8 bases and J by 0 bases, with 20 bases between them. For the CDR3, the DNA is TGTGCCAGTCGCCCGATTCGAAACAGGTGCTCCTACGAGCAGTACTTC. This translates into CASRPIRNRCSYEQYF.

Only one count was recorded for this clone. This sequence joins TRBV7-9 and TRBJ2-1, with 9 bases that match TRBD2. Unmatched junction bases numbered 4, after V lost 0 bases and J lost 4 bases. The CDR3 has 16 amino acids. From germline, CDR1 is SEHNR and CDR2 FQNEAQ (reference sequence). The CDR3: CASSLAGGRDYNEQFF. The CDR3 DNA sequence: TGTGCCAGCAGCTTAGCCGGCGGGAGGGATTACAATGAGCAGTTCTTC.

The chain carries TRBV5-6 and TRBJ1-2; D not certain. The V gene lost 2 bases and the J gene lost 4 bases, with 12 bases spanning the gap. The germline V gene encodes CDR1 SGHDT and CDR2 YYEEEE. The CDR3 totals 14 residues. The CDR3 sequence: CASSFGEFAYGYTF. Here the CDR3 DNA reads TGTGCCAGCAGCTTCGGGGAGTTCGCCTATGGCTACACCTTC.

The chain uses TRBV5-6 and TRBJ1-5, with a possible D match to TRBD1 (6 bases). Trimming took 4 bases from V and 1 from J, leaving 12 bases between them. CDR3 length equals 15 residues. The germline gives CDR1 SGHDT, CDR2 YYEEEE. CDR3 sequence: CASSSGTPSNQPQHF. The CDR3 nucleotides read TGTGCCAGCAGCAGCGGGACACCAAGCAATCAGCCCCAGCATTTT.

DNA for the CDR3: TGTGCCAGCAGGGGAGCGGGATTCACAGATACGCAGTATTTT. It codes for CASRGAGFTDTQYF. The rearrangement uses TRBV11-3 and TRBJ2-3, with 7 nucleotides matching TRBD2. The CDR3 has 14 residues. V dropped 6 bases and J dropped 2; count of bases not matched to a gene: 5. The germline CDR1 and CDR2 sequences are SGHNT and YENEEA.

The rearrangement links TRBV29-1 to TRBJ2-7; 11 nucleotides line up with TRBD2. Germline V gene sequence: CDR1 SQVTM, CDR2 ANQGSEA. This CDR3 spans 17 amino acids. The ends lost 6 bases at V and 2 bases at J; junction bases unmatched: 15. The CDR3: CSVPGLADPSGAYEQYF. CDR3 in DNA: TGCAGCGTACCGGGACTAGCGGATCCTTCTGGGGCCTACGAGCAGTACTTC.

The V and J genes are TRBV10-3 and TRBJ2-2; 8 nucleotides align to TRBD1. CDR1 is ENHRY and CDR2 is SYGVKD in the germline V gene. With 6 bases clipped from V and 6 bases from J, the junction kept 6 bases outside the gene matches. The CDR3 contains 14 residues. CDR3 loop: CAIRPGQAAGELFF. The CDR3 nucleotides are TGTGCCATCAGGCCGGGACAGGCGGCCGGGGAGCTGTTTTTT.

The chain joins TRBV20-1 to TRBJ1-1; D gene unclear. Germline CDR1 and CDR2: DFQATT and SNEGSKA (reference sequence). Trimming took off 8 bases at V and 3 bases at J, with 10 bases between the two ends. The CDR3 is 11 amino acids. The CDR3 sequence: CSPEDYTEAFF. Here the CDR3 DNA reads TGCAGTCCAGAGGATTACACTGAAGCTTTCTTT.

This chain links TRBV5-6 with TRBJ2-5, with D tentatively TRBD2 (6 bases). This CDR3 has 14 amino acids. Germline V gives CDR1 SGHDT, CDR2 YYEEEE. V lost 4 bases and J 4 bases, leaving 14 bases between the germline ends. In nucleotides, the CDR3 is TGTGCCAGCAGCCCCATGATCGGGGGAGAGACCCAGTACTTC. Amino acids: CASSPMIGGETQYF.

The chain couples TRBV5-4 to TRBJ2-1; 11 bases agree with TRBD2. CDR1 and CDR2 from the germline V gene are SGHNT and YYREEE (reference sequence). There are 15 residues in the CDR3. V was clipped by 4 bases and J by 8 bases; unmatched bases: 8. The CDR3 DNA follows: TGTGCCAGCAGCCCCCTAGCGGGGGGCCTCGATGAGCAGTTCTTC. Translated, it gives CASSPLAGGLDEQFF. The complete variable domain, with remaining parts taken from reference TRBV5-4 and TRBJ2-1, reads ETGVTQSPTHLIKTRGQQVTLRCSSQSGHNTVSWYQQALGQGPQFIFQYYREEENGRGNFPPRFSGLQFPNYSSELNVNALELDDSALYLCASSPLAGGLDEQFFGPGTRLTVL.

The rearrangement links TRBV5-6 to TRBJ2-7; TRBD1 agrees at 9 bases. Germline V gene sequence: CDR1 SGHDT, CDR2 YYEEEE. The CDR3 runs to 14 residues. Unmatched junction bases numbered 8, after V lost 4 bases and J lost 6 bases. The CDR3 DNA reads as TGTGCCAGCAGCCCGACAGGGGGAACGGGCGAGCAGTACTTC. Translated, it gives CASSPTGGTGEQYF. Full variable domain (missing parts from reference TRBV5-6 and TRBJ2-7): DAGVTQSPTHLIKTRGQQVTLRCSPKSGHDTVSWYQQALGQGPQFIFQYYEEEERQRGNFPDRFSGHQFPNYSSELNVNALLLGDSALYLCASSPTGGTGEQYFGPGTRLTVT.

A single count supports this clone. The V call is TRBV18, the J call TRBJ2-1; weak D call: TRBD2 (6 bases). The V end was cut by 6 bases, the J end by 8 bases, with 32 bases between. Germline V CDR1 and CDR2: KGHSH, LQKENI. This CDR3 comprises 19 residues. The CDR3 DNA sequence: TGTGCCAGCTCCCTCATCGGGTCGCGGGGCTACTACAAGGGCGATGAGCAGTTCTTC. Translation: CASSLIGSRGYYKGDEQFF.

This chain connects TRBV2 to TRBJ2-3; D not certain. The V end lost 0 bases, the J end lost 2 bases, and 6 bases lay between the germline ends. Germline V lookup: CDR1 SNHLY, CDR2 FYNNEI. The CDR3 loop spans 14 amino acids. The CDR3 DNA reads TGTGCCAGCAGTGAAGCCCTCTACACAGATACGCAGTATTTT. Translated: CASSEALYTDTQYF.